Below, 26 T cell receptor beta chains from the same sample are listed, as sequenced in a study of T-cell reconstitution after alpha-beta-depleted transplantation in children (dated by TCRdb to about 2016). Sample treatment or condition, as interpreted from the label and publication: allogeneic hematopoietic cell transplantation with graft depleted of TCRalphabeta T cells and CD19 B cells. The library came from PCR. Data came from an Illumina HiSeq 2500. TCR libraries were prepared with molecular barcoding, using unique molecular identifiers to normalize TCRbeta repertoire quantification. TCRdb passed the public sequencing reads through fastp at Q25 and MiXCR, retaining productive beta sequences. Identical CDR3 proteins give one entry, which carries the most common genes and DNA. This sample gives 800,000 to 1,000,000 distinct CDR3 sequences in total; about 29% of them show up just once. Over 25% of the sample is held by the ten biggest clonotypes.

Here the sequenced sample was PBMCs, mostly from graft donor cells, taken 360 days after TCRalphabeta/CD19-depleted stem cell transplant. The receptors come from a boy under three years old who had a stem cell transplant for SCID, so the T cells may come from the graft donor.

The sample holds a few counts of this clonotype. This chain connects TRBV12-3 or TRBV12-4 to TRBJ1-2; tentative D call: TRBD1 (5 bases). The CDR3 sequence is 13 residues long. The V end lost 1 base, the J end lost 6 bases, and 9 bases lay between the germline ends. The CDR3 region is CASSLGGVNGYTF. DNA for the CDR3: TGTGCCAGCAGTTTAGGGGGGGTGAATGGCTACACCTTC.

The chain combines TRBV21-1 with TRBJ2-3; TRBD1 reflects the table's D call only, with no check against the DNA. TRBV21-1 is termed a pseudogene. This CDR3 has 17 amino acids. CDR3 sequence (DNA): TGTGCCAGCAGCAAAGATCGGCAGGGGGGGGGCACAGATACGCAGTATTTT. The encoded protein is CASSKDRQGGGTDTQYF.

There are many counts of this clonotype. The chain is built from TRBV6-2 or TRBV6-3 and TRBJ2-1, with 8 bases matching TRBD1. CDR3 size: 18 residues. CDR1 and CDR2 (germline): MNHEY, SVGEGT. With 4 bases clipped from V and 4 bases from J, the junction kept 15 bases outside the gene matches. CDR3 region: CASSSPIGQGRTYNEQFF. As DNA, the CDR3 is TGTGCCAGCAGTTCGCCCATCGGACAGGGACGGACATACAATGAGCAGTTCTTC.

This chain links TRBV7-2 with TRBJ1-6; D remains unclear. Trimming stripped 2 bases from V and 8 bases from J, with 4 bases between. The CDR3 is made up of 12 amino acids. Germline loops: CDR1 SGHTA, CDR2 FQGNSA. The CDR3 protein is CASSLNDSPLHF. CDR3 in DNA: TGTGCCAGCAGCTTAAACGATTCACCCCTCCACTTT.

A few counts support this clonotype. The CDR3 loop is CASQWSGGLFF. CDR3 sequence (DNA): TGTGCCTCTCAGTGGAGCGGGGGCCTGTTCTTC. The chain carries TRBV6-5 and TRBJ2-1; the match to TRBD2 covers 8 bases. V was pared by 11 bases and J by 15 bases, with 12 bases of the junction left unmatched. This CDR3 is 11 amino acids long. Per the germline V gene, CDR1 is MNHEY and CDR2 is SVGAGI.

This clonotype was recorded a few times. This sequence joins TRBV28 and TRBJ1-5; 10 positions agree with TRBD1. CDR3 length: 14 amino acids. The V and J ends lost 5 bases and 7 bases, in that order; junction bases with no gene match: 5. The germline V gene has CDR1 MDHEN and CDR2 SYDVKM. The CDR3 bases are TGTGCCAGCAGTCCGGGACAGGGGCGGCAGCCCCAGCATTTT. Protein sequence: CASSPGQGRQPQHF.

This clonotype has only a few counts. This chain joins TRBV6-5 and TRBJ2-1, with D perhaps given as TRBD1 or TRBD2 (5 bases each). The CDR3 spans 16 residues. Deletions cut 6 bases from V and 5 bases from J, with 20 bases between. Germline V gene sequence: CDR1 MNHEY, CDR2 SVGAGI. CDR3 sequence reads: CASRTNLRGGDNEQFF. CDR3 in DNA: TGTGCCAGCAGGACTAACCTTAGGGGCGGCGACAATGAGCAGTTCTTC.

This clonotype was picked up a small number of times. J is TRBJ2-1 and V is TRBV12-3 or TRBV12-4, with D possibly TRBD2 on 6 matching bases. Between the trimmed V and J ends, which lost 5 bases and 4 bases, there was a span of 12 bases. The CDR3 is 14 amino acids. This CDR3 is CASSPLGGYNEQFF. Here the CDR3 DNA reads TGTGCCAGCAGTCCCCTGGGGGGATACAATGAGCAGTTCTTC.

This clonotype was seen more than once but under ten times. The chain recombines TRBV5-1 with TRBJ2-2; D call uncertain. The CDR3 length is 11 residues. V lost 2 bases, J lost 7 bases, and 3 bases lay in between. Germline-derived CDR1 and CDR2 are SGHRS and YFSETQ. CDR3 amino acids: CASSFIGELFF. The CDR3 nucleotides read TGCGCCAGCAGCTTTATCGGGGAGCTGTTTTTT.

This clonotype was recorded a few times. This rearrangement joins TRBV2 to TRBJ2-6; unclear D gene. From germline, CDR1 is SNHLY and CDR2 FYNNEI. Trimming removed 3 bases from V and 2 bases from J, with 8 bases in between. The CDR3 totals 15 residues. In DNA form, the CDR3 reads TGTGCCAGCAGTGATGATGGTACTGGGGCCAACGTCCTGACTTTC. Its translation is CASSDDGTGANVLTF.

The rearrangement joins TRBV15 to TRBJ1-1; possibly TRBD1 for D (5 bases). The V end was cut by 9 bases, the J end by 0 bases, with 11 bases between. Germline V CDR1 and CDR2: LNHNV, YYDKDF (reference sequence). This CDR3 has 13 amino acids. The CDR3 DNA sequence: TGTGCCACAAGACAGAGCATGAACACTGAAGCTTTCTTT. Amino acids: CATRQSMNTEAFF.

The V call is TRBV20-1, the J call TRBJ2-3, with a possible D match to TRBD2 (5 bases). The length of the CDR3 is 17 residues. Germline CDR1 DFQATT, CDR2 SNEGSKA (reference sequence). The ends were cut back, 6 bases at V and 2 bases at J, with 24 bases in the middle. CDR3 in DNA: TGCAGTGCCCCTAGCCCCAAGAGGGCCTTGTTCACAGATACGCAGTATTTT. Residues: CSAPSPKRALFTDTQYF.

The chain is built from TRBV15 and TRBJ1-1; no firm D call. The CDR3 has 14 residues. The ends were cut back, 0 bases at V and 0 bases at J, with 5 bases in the middle. The V gene's germline CDR1 is LNHNV and CDR2 YYDKDF (reference sequence). The CDR3 is CATSRDTLNTEAFF. The DNA of the CDR3 is TGTGCCACCAGCAGAGATACTCTGAACACTGAAGCTTTCTTT.

The chain uses TRBV7-8 and TRBJ2-7; D perhaps matches TRBD2 (6 bases). Germline V gene data show CDR1 as SGHVS and CDR2 as FQNEAQ. The CDR3 consists of 16 residues. Trimming shortened V by 5 bases and J by 0 bases, and 17 bases separated the two germline ends. The chain's CDR3 is CASSPIIAVSSYEQYF. CDR3 coding DNA: TGTGCCAGCAGCCCAATAATAGCGGTTAGCTCCTACGAGCAGTACTTC.

The CDR3 spells CASSFGQGSNEQYF. Here the CDR3 DNA reads TGCGCCAGCAGCTTCGGACAGGGATCAAACGAGCAGTACTTC. The V gene is TRBV5-1, the J gene TRBJ2-7; 8 nucleotides agree with TRBD1. Germline CDR1 SGHRS, CDR2 YFSETQ. V trimming: 2 bases; J trimming: 5 bases; junction bases outside the gene matches: 6. The CDR3 runs to 14 residues.

A few counts support this clonotype. The chain links TRBV12-3 or TRBV12-4 to TRBJ1-4, with D maybe TRBD1 (6 bases). Between the trimmed V and J ends, which lost 8 bases and 10 bases, there was a span of 11 bases. CDR3 length equals 11 residues. Here the CDR3 DNA reads TGTGCCAGCGTTGGGGGGCGAAAACTGTTTTTT. This codes for CASVGGRKLFF.

This clonotype has more than one count but fewer than ten. The V and J genes are TRBV6-1 and TRBJ2-7; D is perhaps TRBD2 (6 bases). The CDR3 is 15 amino acids. Germline V CDR1 and CDR2: MNHNS, SASEGT. V lost 4 bases and J lost 2, with 15 bases in between. The CDR3 nucleotides read TGTGCCAGCAGTGGGATCGGGACTGGTCCCTACGAGCAGTACTTC. Encoded protein: CASSGIGTGPYEQYF.

The chain joins TRBV30 to TRBJ2-7; 9 nucleotides match TRBD1. This CDR3 comprises 14 residues. V was clipped by 2 bases and J by 2 bases; unmatched bases: 4. Germline V gives CDR1 GTSNPN, CDR2 SVGIG (reference sequence). CDR3 nucleotides: TGTGCCTGGAGTTCCGGGACAGGGACCTACGAGCAGTACTTC. This translates into CAWSSGTGTYEQYF.

The chain joins TRBV7-8 to TRBJ2-7; D perhaps matches TRBD2 (6 bases). The V end lost 1 base, the J end lost 1 base, and 17 bases lay between the germline ends. There are 17 residues in the CDR3. Germline V gives CDR1 SGHVS, CDR2 FQNEAQ. As DNA, the CDR3 is TGTGCCAGCAGCTTAGGCGTATTGGCGGGGTCGTCCTACGAGCAGTACTTC. Its translation is CASSLGVLAGSSYEQYF.

This clonotype appeared once. V usage is TRBV29-1 and J usage is TRBJ2-7; 9 bases are shared with TRBD2. The CDR3 loop spans 16 amino acids. The J segment lost 5 bases and the V segment lost 4 bases, leaving 15 bases of the junction unmatched. Germline V gene lookup returns CDR1 SQVTM and CDR2 ANQGSEA. CDR3 in amino acids: CSVARGGAVTVNEQYF. CDR3 DNA: TGCAGCGTTGCTCGCGGGGGGGCCGTCACAGTGAACGAGCAGTACTTC.

This clonotype was found a few times. This chain connects TRBV5-1 to TRBJ2-7; D is ambiguous. V shed 4 bases and J shed 2 bases, with 13 bases lying between them. This CDR3 has 14 amino acids. The V gene's germline CDR1 is SGHRS and CDR2 YFSETQ. The CDR3 loop reads CASSPTGQPYEQYF. CDR3 coding DNA: TGCGCCAGCAGCCCCACCGGGCAGCCCTACGAGCAGTACTTC.

In its sample, this clonotype was seen a few times. The V gene is TRBV12-3 or TRBV12-4, the J gene TRBJ2-5; a possible D gene is TRBD2 (5 bases). The length of the CDR3 is 16 residues. Trimming pared 7 bases from V and 2 bases from J, leaving 20 bases between. CDR3 bases: TGTGCCAGCACCGGACCCGGGAATAATAGGCAAGAGACCCAGTACTTC. Its translation is CASTGPGNNRQETQYF.

V is TRBV29-1 and J is TRBJ2-7; D is unresolved. Trimming left V 3 bases short and J 1 base short, with 10 bases between. The CDR3 extends over 13 amino acids. Germline V gives CDR1 SQVTM, CDR2 ANQGSEA. The CDR3 nucleotides read TGCAGCGTTGACGTCGGGCCGTCCTACGAGCAGTACTTC. Protein product: CSVDVGPSYEQYF.

The CDR3 DNA sequence: TGTGCCAGCAGCTTCGGGCTAGCGGGGGGAGTTGCGAACACCGGGGAGCTGTTTTTT. The encoded protein is CASSFGLAGGVANTGELFF. The gene calls are TRBV5-4 and TRBJ2-2, with 11 bases identical to TRBD2. Germline V gene data show CDR1 as SGHNT and CDR2 as YYREEE (reference sequence). The V segment lost 2 bases and the J segment 0 bases; nucleotides outside the gene matches: 9. The length of the CDR3 is 19 residues.

This clonotype showed up just once. As DNA, the CDR3 is TGTGCCAGCACCCGACAGGGATGGACAAATGAGCAGTTCTTC. This sequence encodes CASTRQGWTNEQFF. The chain combines TRBV3-1 with TRBJ2-1, with 7 positions matching TRBD1. After removal of 7 bases from V and 7 bases from J, the junction contained 10 bases not matched to a gene. This CDR3 is built from 14 residues. Germline CDR1 reads LGHDT; CDR2 reads YNNKEL (reference sequence).

V and J are TRBV4-1 and TRBJ1-6, with D maybe TRBD1 (5 bases). The length of the CDR3 is 15 residues. Germline V gives CDR1 MGHRA, CDR2 YSYEKL. V was clipped by 4 bases and J by 7 bases, with 14 bases between them. The CDR3 reads CASSPGHPINSPLHF. CDR3 coding DNA: TGCGCCAGCAGCCCAGGACACCCGATCAATTCACCCCTCCACTTT.